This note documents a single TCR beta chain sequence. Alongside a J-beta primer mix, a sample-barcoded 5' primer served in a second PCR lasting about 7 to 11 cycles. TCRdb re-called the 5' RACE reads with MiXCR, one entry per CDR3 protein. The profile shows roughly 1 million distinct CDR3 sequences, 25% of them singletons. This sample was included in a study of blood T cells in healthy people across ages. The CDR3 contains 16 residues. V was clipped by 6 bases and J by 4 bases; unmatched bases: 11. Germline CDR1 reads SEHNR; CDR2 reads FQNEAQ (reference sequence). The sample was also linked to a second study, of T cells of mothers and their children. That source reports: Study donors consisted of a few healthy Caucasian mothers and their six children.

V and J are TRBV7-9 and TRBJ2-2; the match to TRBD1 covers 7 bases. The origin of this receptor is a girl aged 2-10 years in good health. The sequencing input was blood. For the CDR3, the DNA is TGTGCCAGCAGGGATACAGGGGCACTTACCACCGGGGAGCTGTTTTTT. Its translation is CASRDTGALTTGELFF. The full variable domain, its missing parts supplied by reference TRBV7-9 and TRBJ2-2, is DTGVSQNPRHKITKRGQNVTFRCDPISEHNRLYWYRQTLGQGPEFLTYFQNEAQLEKSRLLSDRFSAERPKGSFSTLEIQRTEQGDSAMYLCASRDTGALTTGELFFGEGSRLTVL.